This T cell receptor (beta chain) stems from a study of response to subunit inactivated influenza vaccine (dated by TCRdb to 2016 to 2019). For context, the study as a whole: The study used deep quantitative T cell receptor repertoire profiling to track responses to a trivalent subunit inactivated influenza vaccine. Overall study results and their limits: The authors suggested that each seasonal influenza vaccination may recruit only a limited number of new T cells.

Library creation used RT-PCR. The sample was run on an Illumina HiSeq 2500. TCRdb's own reprocessing of the public reads used fastp at Q25 and MiXCR and kept productive beta chains. Each entry is one CDR3 protein sequence, shown with its most common DNA and genes. This sample gives around 200,000 distinct CDR3 sequences in total; 10% to 15% of them show up just once. The leading ten clones occupy 25% to 30% of the sample. For this clonotype: Its antigen target is currently unknown. Base qualities are not recorded, but no much larger clone differs from it by a single base.

CDR1 and CDR2 are drawn from the germline V gene: SGDLS, YYNGEE. Relative to germline, V is missing 2 bases and J is missing 4 bases, with 6 bases of the junction outside any gene match. From its cysteine to its phenylalanine, the CDR3 spans 16 amino acids. The DNA shown is the 48-base CDR3, in frame from base 1. This same sample was also taken into another study, of T cells expressing NK-cell markers. Taken from the second paper: TCR beta cDNA libraries were prepared using 5'RACE template switching, which introduced a universal primer site and unique molecular identifiers. TCR beta-chain repertoires were profiled in sorted CD3+CD56+NKG2C+, CD3+CD56+NKG2C- and CD3+CD56-NKG2C+ T-cell subsets from seven or eight donors. Among the eight sequenced donors, only one was HCMV-seronegative, while the other seven were HCMV-seropositive. In several experiments an anti-gammadeltaTCR antibody was added to restrict sorting to alphabetaTCR-expressing T cells. For 6 or 7 donors, the dominant CD3+CD56+NKG2C+ clonotypes were among the top 10 CD8+ clonotypes and accounted for roughly 1.0-8% of CD8+ T cells. Those dominant clonotypes were again the most abundant among CD3+CD56-NKG2C+ cells in a few donors, at about 25-60.1%. Whether the expanded NKG2C-expressing T cell clones were specific for HCMV antigens was left unclear. All eight donors whose samples were sequenced were randomly selected healthy volunteers, three of them men and five women. A commercial ELISA kit detecting HCMV-specific IgG in serum was used to determine HCMV serostatus. Ficoll density gradient centrifugation was used to isolate peripheral blood mononuclear cells from blood. Using Miltenyi isolation kits, CD4+ and CD8+ T cells were isolated from PBMC through magnetic immunoseparation. Synthesis of cDNA was primed from the TCR beta constant segment and was followed by two consecutive PCR amplification steps. Illumina HiSeq 2000/2500, MiSeq or NextSeq was used to sequence libraries as 2 x 150 bp reads. MIGEC was used to demultiplex reads and group the reads by UMI, and MiTCR was used to assemble and quantify clonotypes. To exclude erroneous sequences, only TCR cDNA sequences supported by at least two reads were retained. The tcR package was used for downstream repertoire analysis, and clonotypes were matched across fractions by CDR3 nucleotide sequence plus V segment. Antigen specificity was annotated against VDJdb with VDJmatch, allowing one amino acid substitution in CDR3.

Source: CD8+ T cells sorted from PBMCs, taken 11 to 12 days after vaccination. This receptor was obtained from a man in his fifties who received an inactivated influenza vaccine. Donor details come from another sample of the same person, matched by shared clones. The receptor chain draws on TRBV9 and TRBJ1-2; 12 bases in the junction line up with TRBD1. The CDR3 protein: CASSVGTGGFSYGYTF. The bases are TGTGCCAGCAGCGTCGGGACAGGGGGCTTTAGCTATGGCTACACCTTC. The full variable domain, with segments outside the CDR3 supplied by the reference TRBV9 and TRBJ1-2 proteins, appears as DSGVTQTPKHLITATGQRVTLRCSPRSGDLSVYWYQQSLDQGLQFLIQYYNGEERAKGNILERFSAQQFPDLHSELNLSSLELGDSALYFCASSVGTGGFSYGYTFGSGTRLTVV.